Listed below are T cell receptor beta chains from one sample, sequenced in a study of blood T cells in healthy people across ages. TCRdb re-called the 5' RACE reads through MiXCR, storing one row per CDR3 protein. Here the sample spans roughly 830,000 distinct CDR3 sequences, approximately 59% being singletons. The sequenced sample consisted of blood. Receptors originate from a man aged 25 to 40 in good health. The CDR3 runs from the conserved cysteine through the conserved F or W. The D gene is left open where the match is weak. Clone size is stated in some rows and not others, as once, few, many or a class when expanded.

d_call: TRBD2; v_call: TRBV11-2; clone_size: many; j_call: TRBJ2-1; cdr3_aa: CASSHPTRLAAETSSYNEQFF; cdr3_nt: TGTGCCAGCAGTCATCCCACCAGACTAGCGGCCGAAACCAGCTCCTACAATGAGCAGTTCTTC
d_call: TRBD1; v_call: TRBV9; clone_size: NA; j_call: TRBJ2-5; cdr3_aa: CASSVEGTGYFQETQYF; cdr3_nt: TGTGCCAGCAGCGTAGAGGGGACAGGGTATTTCCAAGAGACCCAGTACTTC
d_call: NA; v_call: TRBV7-9; clone_size: NA; j_call: TRBJ2-1; cdr3_aa: CASSPGSGTGYNEQFF; cdr3_nt: TGTGCCAGCAGCCCGGGATCCGGGACTGGCTACAATGAGCAGTTCTTC
d_call: NA; v_call: TRBV9; clone_size: NA; j_call: TRBJ2-7; cdr3_aa: CASSGVKGGSYNEQYF; cdr3_nt: TGTGCCAGCAGCGGCGTGAAGGGGGGCTCCTACAATGAGCAGTACTTC
d_call: NA; v_call: TRBV21-1; clone_size: NA; j_call: TRBJ2-5; cdr3_aa: CASSNGTNQETQYF; cdr3_nt: TGTGCCAGCAGCAATGGGACAAACCAAGAGACCCAGTACTTC
d_call: TRBD2; v_call: TRBV4-3; clone_size: once; j_call: TRBJ2-3; cdr3_aa: CASSQDDPGLGTDTQYF; cdr3_nt: TGCGCCAGCAGCCAAGATGATCCAGGACTAGGCACAGATACGCAGTATTTT
d_call: NA; v_call: TRBV10-3; clone_size: NA; j_call: TRBJ2-1; cdr3_aa: CAISNTDGSYNEQFF; cdr3_nt: TGTGCCATCAGTAATACGGACGGCTCCTACAATGAGCAGTTCTTC
d_call: TRBD1; v_call: TRBV6-2/TRBV6-3; clone_size: NA; j_call: TRBJ2-1; cdr3_aa: CASSYPSGQGGYEQFF; cdr3_nt: TGTGCCAGCAGTTACCCCTCCGGACAGGGAGGCTACGAGCAGTTCTTC
d_call: NA; v_call: TRBV7-2; clone_size: few; j_call: TRBJ2-5; cdr3_aa: CASSLDSQYQETQYF; cdr3_nt: TGTGCCAGCAGCTTAGATTCACAGTACCAAGAGACCCAGTACTTC
d_call: NA; v_call: TRBV3-1; clone_size: NA; j_call: TRBJ2-3; cdr3_aa: CASSRGTHPTDTQYF; cdr3_nt: TGTGCCAGCAGCCGCGGGACTCATCCGACGGATACGCAGTATTTT
d_call: TRBD2; v_call: TRBV7-2; clone_size: few; j_call: TRBJ2-2; cdr3_aa: CASSARGGLDTGELFF; cdr3_nt: TGTGCCAGCAGCGCGCGGGGGGGCCTTGACACCGGGGAGCTGTTTTTT
d_call: TRBD2; v_call: TRBV9; clone_size: NA; j_call: TRBJ2-1; cdr3_aa: CASSVAGGLAFYEQFF; cdr3_nt: TGTGCCAGCAGCGTAGCTGGGGGACTAGCATTCTATGAGCAGTTCTTC
d_call: NA; v_call: TRBV4-3; clone_size: NA; j_call: TRBJ2-5; cdr3_aa: CASSQGRPGAMGETQYF; cdr3_nt: TGCGCCAGCAGCCAAGGACGCCCGGGAGCAATGGGGGAGACCCAGTACTTC
d_call: NA; v_call: TRBV5-1; clone_size: few; j_call: TRBJ1-2; cdr3_aa: CASSGGGSANYGYTF; cdr3_nt: TGCGCCAGCAGCGGCGGGGGGTCAGCTAACTATGGCTACACCTTC
d_call: NA; v_call: TRBV29-1; clone_size: NA; j_call: TRBJ2-3; cdr3_aa: CSVAGGGADTQYF; cdr3_nt: TGCAGCGTTGCCGGGGGCGGTGCAGATACGCAGTATTTT
d_call: NA; v_call: TRBV20-1; clone_size: NA; j_call: TRBJ2-1; cdr3_aa: CSARALYSNEQFF; cdr3_nt: TGCAGTGCTAGAGCGTTGTACTCCAATGAGCAGTTCTTC
d_call: NA; v_call: TRBV3-1; clone_size: NA; j_call: TRBJ2-5; cdr3_aa: CASSQETGGFYNEQYF; cdr3_nt: TGTGCCAGCAGCCAAGAAACGGGGGGCTTTTACAATGAGCAGTACTTC
d_call: NA; v_call: TRBV4-3; clone_size: NA; j_call: TRBJ2-7; cdr3_aa: CASIRHTGPYEQYF; cdr3_nt: TGCGCCAGCATCAGACACACGGGACCCTACGAGCAGTACTTC
d_call: TRBD1; v_call: TRBV29-1; clone_size: NA; j_call: TRBJ2-7; cdr3_aa: CSVERSGTGNEQYF; cdr3_nt: TGCAGCGTTGAAAGGTCGGGGACAGGGAACGAGCAGTACTTC
d_call: NA; v_call: TRBV10-3; clone_size: NA; j_call: TRBJ2-1; cdr3_aa: CAGPKHGEQFF; cdr3_nt: TGTGCCGGACCAAAGCACGGTGAGCAGTTCTTC
d_call: TRBD2; v_call: TRBV20-1; clone_size: NA; j_call: TRBJ2-3; cdr3_aa: CSAIQNSGGVFTDTQYF; cdr3_nt: TGCAGTGCTATACAAAATAGCGGGGGGGTCTTCACAGATACGCAGTATTTT
d_call: NA; v_call: TRBV18; clone_size: few; j_call: TRBJ1-2; cdr3_aa: CASSSGRSNYGYTF; cdr3_nt: TGTGCCAGCTCATCGGGACGGTCTAACTATGGCTACACCTTC
d_call: NA; v_call: TRBV7-2; clone_size: NA; j_call: TRBJ2-3; cdr3_aa: CASSPTIRDTQYF; cdr3_nt: TGTGCCAGCAGCCCAACTATCCGTGATACGCAGTATTTT
d_call: NA; v_call: TRBV10-3; clone_size: NA; j_call: TRBJ2-1; cdr3_aa: CAISEDGQQETQFF; cdr3_nt: TGTGCCATCAGTGAGGACGGACAGCAAGAGACCCAGTTCTTC
d_call: TRBD1; v_call: TRBV29-1; clone_size: few; j_call: TRBJ2-3; cdr3_aa: CSVDMRGQGADTQYF; cdr3_nt: TGCAGCGTTGACATGAGAGGACAGGGCGCAGATACGCAGTATTTT
d_call: TRBD1; v_call: TRBV6-6; clone_size: NA; j_call: TRBJ2-7; cdr3_aa: CASSRLHEGAFYEQYF; cdr3_nt: TGTGCCAGCAGCCGCCTTCACGAGGGGGCCTTCTACGAGCAGTACTTC
d_call: TRBD1; v_call: TRBV19; clone_size: NA; j_call: TRBJ2-7; cdr3_aa: CASSTSTGGYEQYF; cdr3_nt: TGTGCCAGTAGTACGTCGACAGGGGGCTACGAGCAGTACTTC
d_call: TRBD1; v_call: TRBV6-6; clone_size: few; j_call: TRBJ2-5; cdr3_aa: CASSYSGQGQETQYF; cdr3_nt: TGTGCCAGCAGTTACTCGGGACAGGGTCAAGAGACCCAGTACTTC
d_call: TRBD1; v_call: TRBV29-1; clone_size: NA; j_call: TRBJ1-2; cdr3_aa: CSVVGTGVNYGYTF; cdr3_nt: TGCAGCGTTGTGGGGACAGGGGTTAACTATGGCTACACCTTC
d_call: NA; v_call: TRBV7-2; clone_size: NA; j_call: TRBJ2-5; cdr3_aa: CASSHKRVQETQYF; cdr3_nt: TGTGCCAGCAGCCACAAGCGGGTACAAGAGACCCAGTACTTC
d_call: TRBD1; v_call: TRBV10-3; clone_size: once; j_call: TRBJ2-7; cdr3_aa: CAISEGQGRVYEQYF; cdr3_nt: TGTGCCATCAGTGAGGGACAGGGGAGGGTCTACGAGCAGTACTTC
d_call: TRBD2; v_call: TRBV12-3/TRBV12-4; clone_size: NA; j_call: TRBJ2-5; cdr3_aa: CASSSRTSGGYQETQYF; cdr3_nt: TGTGCCAGCAGTTCTCGGACTAGCGGGGGCTATCAAGAGACCCAGTACTTC
d_call: TRBD1; v_call: TRBV4-1; clone_size: NA; j_call: TRBJ1-6; cdr3_aa: CARSHARDRYSPLHF; cdr3_nt: TGCGCCCGCAGCCACGCCCGGGACAGATATTCACCCCTCCACTTT
d_call: NA; v_call: TRBV29-1; clone_size: NA; j_call: TRBJ1-3; cdr3_aa: CSVEEDPAGGNTIYF; cdr3_nt: TGCAGCGTTGAGGAGGACCCTGCAGGGGGAAACACCATATATTTT
d_call: NA; v_call: TRBV5-5; clone_size: NA; j_call: TRBJ1-6; cdr3_aa: CATSPDFNSPLHF; cdr3_nt: TGTGCCACCTCTCCGGACTTTAATTCACCCCTCCACTTT
d_call: NA; v_call: TRBV28; clone_size: NA; j_call: TRBJ1-2; cdr3_aa: CASRRPGGDANYGYTF; cdr3_nt: TGTGCCAGCAGACGCCCGGGAGGCGACGCTAACTATGGCTACACCTTC
d_call: NA; v_call: TRBV20-1; clone_size: NA; j_call: TRBJ2-7; cdr3_aa: CSASLISYEQYF; cdr3_nt: TGCAGTGCTAGCCTAATTTCCTACGAGCAGTACTTC
d_call: NA; v_call: TRBV5-1; clone_size: NA; j_call: TRBJ2-6; cdr3_aa: CASSLQVGGSGANVLTF; cdr3_nt: TGCGCCAGCAGCTTGCAAGTCGGTGGCTCTGGGGCCAACGTCCTGACTTTC
d_call: TRBD2; v_call: TRBV12-3/TRBV12-4; clone_size: NA; j_call: TRBJ2-1; cdr3_aa: CASSAGGPRKYF; cdr3_nt: TGTGCCAGCTCCGCGGGGGGCCCTAGGAAGTACTTC
d_call: NA; v_call: TRBV20-1; clone_size: NA; j_call: TRBJ2-1; cdr3_aa: CSEHPVNNEQFF; cdr3_nt: TGCAGCGAACATCCCGTCAACAATGAGCAGTTCTTC
d_call: TRBD2; v_call: TRBV9; clone_size: once; j_call: TRBJ2-1; cdr3_aa: CASSVGASGVNNEQFF; cdr3_nt: TGTGCCAGCAGCGTAGGGGCTAGCGGGGTGAACAATGAGCAGTTCTTC
d_call: NA; v_call: TRBV27; clone_size: NA; j_call: TRBJ1-5; cdr3_aa: CASSFSTGFNQPQHF; cdr3_nt: TGTGCCAGCAGTTTCAGTACAGGATTCAATCAGCCCCAGCATTTT
d_call: NA; v_call: TRBV6-5; clone_size: few; j_call: TRBJ1-5; cdr3_aa: CASSLGNSNQPQHF; cdr3_nt: TGTGCCAGCAGCCTCGGCAATAGCAATCAGCCCCAGCATTTT
d_call: TRBD2; v_call: TRBV20-1; clone_size: few; j_call: TRBJ2-3; cdr3_aa: CSAITGLAGPQGSTDTQYF; cdr3_nt: TGCAGTGCCATAACGGGACTAGCGGGCCCCCAGGGAAGCACAGATACGCAGTATTTT
d_call: TRBD1; v_call: TRBV19; clone_size: NA; j_call: TRBJ2-7; cdr3_aa: CASSVRGTGNIYEQYF; cdr3_nt: TGTGCCAGCTCAGTAAGAGGGACAGGGAACATCTACGAGCAGTACTTC
d_call: NA; v_call: TRBV30; clone_size: few; j_call: TRBJ2-1; cdr3_aa: CANTRVQGTNEQFF; cdr3_nt: TGTGCGAATACAAGGGTCCAGGGCACTAATGAGCAGTTCTTC
d_call: TRBD2; v_call: TRBV7-9; clone_size: few; j_call: TRBJ2-5; cdr3_aa: CASSLRGGAEETQYF; cdr3_nt: TGTGCCAGCAGCTTGCGCGGGGGGGCCGAAGAGACCCAGTACTTC
d_call: NA; v_call: TRBV4-2; clone_size: NA; j_call: TRBJ2-7; cdr3_aa: CASSGEYEQGTYEQYF; cdr3_nt: TGTGCCAGCAGTGGGGAATACGAACAGGGAACGTACGAGCAGTACTTC
d_call: NA; v_call: TRBV28; clone_size: once; j_call: TRBJ1-2; cdr3_aa: CASSGGTPTPANYGYTF; cdr3_nt: TGTGCCAGCAGTGGGGGGACCCCGACCCCAGCTAACTATGGCTACACCTTC
d_call: NA; v_call: TRBV10-3; clone_size: NA; j_call: TRBJ2-7; cdr3_aa: CAISGTAYEQYF; cdr3_nt: TGTGCCATCAGTGGGACTGCCTACGAGCAGTACTTC
d_call: NA; v_call: TRBV7-9; clone_size: NA; j_call: TRBJ2-7; cdr3_aa: CSSSQISYEQYF; cdr3_nt: TGTTCCAGCAGCCAAATTTCCTACGAGCAGTACTTC
d_call: TRBD2; v_call: TRBV12-3/TRBV12-4; clone_size: few; j_call: TRBJ2-1; cdr3_aa: CASSPAAGGYNEQFF; cdr3_nt: TGTGCCAGCAGTCCAGCGGCGGGGGGCTACAATGAGCAGTTCTTC
d_call: NA; v_call: TRBV3-1; clone_size: few; j_call: TRBJ2-7; cdr3_aa: CASSPQAGALYEQYF; cdr3_nt: TGTGCCAGCAGCCCCCAGGCAGGGGCGCTTTACGAGCAGTACTTC
d_call: NA; v_call: TRBV20-1; clone_size: NA; j_call: TRBJ2-3; cdr3_aa: CSGDFYGGSTDTQYF; cdr3_nt: TGCAGTGGTGACTTTTACGGGGGAAGCACAGATACGCAGTATTTT
d_call: TRBD1; v_call: TRBV18; clone_size: NA; j_call: TRBJ2-7; cdr3_aa: CASSLLGTFGTDGQYF; cdr3_nt: TGTGCCAGCTCATTATTGGGGACCTTCGGGACAGATGGCCAGTACTTC
d_call: TRBD2; v_call: TRBV6-5; clone_size: NA; j_call: TRBJ2-1; cdr3_aa: CASSFQAGGQETEQFF; cdr3_nt: TGTGCCAGCAGTTTCCAAGCGGGGGGGCAGGAGACTGAGCAGTTCTTC
d_call: NA; v_call: TRBV4-2; clone_size: NA; j_call: TRBJ2-3; cdr3_aa: CASSQEWQDPTDTQYF; cdr3_nt: TGTGCCAGCAGCCAAGAATGGCAGGACCCCACAGATACGCAGTATTTT